This T cell receptor beta chain was sequenced for a study of blood T cell repertoires in COVID-19. The V and J ends lost 0 bases and 7 bases respectively, with 10 bases between them. Germline V lookup: CDR1 KGHSH, CDR2 LQKENI. This CDR3 has 14 residues. TCRdb's copy holds only in-frame clones and misses some; the assay was immunoSEQ multiplex PCR. The table records 200,000 to 250,000 clones, 80% to 90% of them present only once. The sequenced sample was PBMCs or T cells enriched from blood (not recorded which). The chain recombines TRBV18 with TRBJ2-1; D remains unclear. This TCR was sampled from a woman in her thirties or forties with acute COVID-19. CDR3 nucleotides: TGTGCCAGCTCACCACCGATGCCTACGAATGAGCAGTTCTTC. Residues: CASSPPMPTNEQFF.